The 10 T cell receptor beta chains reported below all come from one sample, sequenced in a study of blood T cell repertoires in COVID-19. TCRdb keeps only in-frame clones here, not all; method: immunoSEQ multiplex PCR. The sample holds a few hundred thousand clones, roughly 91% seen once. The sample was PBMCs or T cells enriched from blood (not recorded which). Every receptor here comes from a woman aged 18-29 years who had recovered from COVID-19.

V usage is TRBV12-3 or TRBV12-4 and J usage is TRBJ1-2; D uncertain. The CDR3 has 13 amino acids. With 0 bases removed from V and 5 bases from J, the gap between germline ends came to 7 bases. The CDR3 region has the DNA TGTGCCAGCAGTTTAGCCCCAGGTTATGGCTACACCTTC. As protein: CASSLAPGYGYTF.

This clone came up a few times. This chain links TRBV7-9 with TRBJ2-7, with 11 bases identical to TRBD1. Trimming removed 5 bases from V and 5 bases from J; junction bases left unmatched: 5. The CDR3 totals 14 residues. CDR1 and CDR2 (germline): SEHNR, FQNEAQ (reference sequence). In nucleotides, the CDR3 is TGTGCCAGCAGCCGGACAGGGGGCTTCAACGAGCAGTACTTC. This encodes CASSRTGGFNEQYF.

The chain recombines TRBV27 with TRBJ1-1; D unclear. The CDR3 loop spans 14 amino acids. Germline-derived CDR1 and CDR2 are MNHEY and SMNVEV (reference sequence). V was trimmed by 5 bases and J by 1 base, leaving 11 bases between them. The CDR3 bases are TGTGCCAGCAGTCCGAGGGCAGAGAACACTGAAGCTTTCTTT. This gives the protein CASSPRAENTEAFF.

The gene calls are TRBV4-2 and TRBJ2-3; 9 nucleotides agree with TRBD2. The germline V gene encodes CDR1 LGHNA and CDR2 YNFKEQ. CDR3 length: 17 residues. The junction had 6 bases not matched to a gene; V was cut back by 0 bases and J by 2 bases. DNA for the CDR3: TGTGCCAGCAGCCAAGATGGTCCTAGCGGGACCACAGATACGCAGTATTTT. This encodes CASSQDGPSGTTDTQYF.

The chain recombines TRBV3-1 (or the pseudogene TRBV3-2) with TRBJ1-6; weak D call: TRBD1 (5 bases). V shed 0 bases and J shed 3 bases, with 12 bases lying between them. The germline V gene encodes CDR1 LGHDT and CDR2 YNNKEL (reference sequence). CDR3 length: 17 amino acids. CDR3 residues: CASSQEATGLYNSPLHF. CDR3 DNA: TGTGCCAGCAGCCAAGAAGCCACAGGCCTCTATAATTCACCCCTCCACTTT.

CDR3 loop: CASSLGGFYSYEQYF. The CDR3 DNA reads as TGTGCCAGCAGCTTGGGGGGCTTCTACTCCTACGAGCAGTACTTC. The chain recombines TRBV5-8 with TRBJ2-7; a possible D gene is TRBD1 (5 bases). The CDR3 extends over 15 amino acids. Trimming cost V 0 bases and J 0 bases, with 10 bases left between them. CDR1 is SGHTS, CDR2 YDEGEE, per germline.

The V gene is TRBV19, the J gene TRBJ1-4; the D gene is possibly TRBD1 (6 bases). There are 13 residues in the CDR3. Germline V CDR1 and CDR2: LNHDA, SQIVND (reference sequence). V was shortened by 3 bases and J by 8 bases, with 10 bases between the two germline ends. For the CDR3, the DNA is TGTGCCAGTAGTATTGGGGGCGGGGAAAAACTGTTTTTT. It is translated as CASSIGGGEKLFF.

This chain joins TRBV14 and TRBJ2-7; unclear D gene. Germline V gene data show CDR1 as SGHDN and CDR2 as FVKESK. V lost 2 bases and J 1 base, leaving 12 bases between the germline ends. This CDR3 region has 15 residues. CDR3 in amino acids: CASSQIGAPSYEQYF. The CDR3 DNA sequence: TGTGCCAGCAGCCAAATTGGTGCGCCTTCCTACGAGCAGTACTTC.

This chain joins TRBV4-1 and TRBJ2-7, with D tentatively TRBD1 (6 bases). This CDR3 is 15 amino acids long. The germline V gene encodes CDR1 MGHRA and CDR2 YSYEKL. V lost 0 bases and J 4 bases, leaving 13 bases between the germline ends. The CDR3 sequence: CASSQEVRTVYEQYF. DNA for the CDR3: TGCGCCAGCAGCCAAGAGGTACGGACAGTGTACGAGCAGTACTTC.

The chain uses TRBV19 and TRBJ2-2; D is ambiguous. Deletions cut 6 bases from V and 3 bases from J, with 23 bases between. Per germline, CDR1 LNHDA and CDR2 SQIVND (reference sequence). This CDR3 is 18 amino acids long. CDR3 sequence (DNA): TGTGCCAGTAGACAAACCGATTTGGGCGCTAAATACACCGGGGAGCTGTTTTTT. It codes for CASRQTDLGAKYTGELFF.